The 22 T cell receptor beta chains presented below share a single source sample, sequenced in a study of shared clonotypes between healthy human individuals. Clones were read by immunoSEQ multiplex PCR, and TCRdb kept only the in-frame ones, dropping some. The sample holds about 2.4 million clones; roughly 93% are singletons and the top ten take 0.36%. Input material: naive CD4+ T cells from PBMCs. The subset here: CD45RA+ positively selected. The receptors come from a young man in good health. Some clones in this sample may be carry-over from other donors' samples.

This chain links TRBV10-3 with TRBJ1-1; D remains unclear. Germline assignment: CDR1 ENHRY and CDR2 SYGVKD. CDR3 length: 13 amino acids. Trimming left V 3 bases short and J 7 bases short, with 12 bases between. The CDR3 DNA sequence: TGTGCCATCAGTGAAGTTAGTTCGATTGAAGCTTTCTTT. The encoded protein is CAISEVSSIEAFF.

The CDR3 nucleotides read TGTGCCAGCAGCTTAACGTTGGGCCGCTCCTACAATGAGCAGTTCTTC. The encoded protein is CASSLTLGRSYNEQFF. This rearrangement joins TRBV7-3 to TRBJ2-1, with D unclear. The CDR3 has 16 residues. The germline V gene has CDR1 SGHTA and CDR2 FQGTGA. V was pared by 0 bases and J by 0 bases, with 9 bases between.

This clone was found once. The V gene is TRBV10-3, the J gene TRBJ2-1; 7 bases line up with TRBD2. Germline CDR1 and CDR2: ENHRY and SYGVKD. Trimming at V came to 0 bases and at J to 6 bases, leaving 5 bases not matched to a gene. This CDR3 contains 15 residues. In nucleotides, the CDR3 is TGTGCCATCAGTGAGTCGCGGGGGAGGCTCAATGAGCAGTTCTTC. Its protein product is CAISESRGRLNEQFF.

The V and J genes are TRBV30 and TRBJ2-5, with D possibly being TRBD1 or TRBD2 (5 bases each). V was clipped by 2 bases and J by 10 bases, with 11 bases between them. This CDR3 has 11 amino acids. CDR1 and CDR2 from the germline V gene are GTSNPN and SVGIG (reference sequence). Here the CDR3 reads CAWSPLGVQYF. The CDR3 coding sequence is TGTGCCTGGAGTCCTTTGGGGGTCCAGTACTTC.

The rearrangement uses TRBV7-2 and TRBJ1-4, with D unresolved. V lost 4 bases, J lost 8 bases, and 17 bases lay in between. This CDR3 is 15 amino acids long. CDR1 and CDR2 from the germline V gene are SGHTA and FQGNSA. CDR3 amino acids: CASSSSLTIGEKLFF. Written as DNA, the CDR3 is TGTGCCAGCAGCTCTTCACTCACAATCGGGGAAAAACTGTTTTTT.

This chain links TRBV19 with TRBJ2-7, with TRBD1 identical over 9 bases. V was pared by 5 bases and J by 6 bases, with 8 bases of the junction left unmatched. The CDR3 has 14 residues. Germline V gene sequence: CDR1 LNHDA, CDR2 SQIVND (reference sequence). The CDR3 region is CASSHRGQGIEQYF. The CDR3 bases are TGTGCCAGTAGTCATAGGGGACAGGGTATCGAGCAGTACTTC.

The CDR3 reads CASHGSTEAFF. The DNA for the CDR3 is TGTGCCAGCCATGGGTCCACTGAAGCTTTCTTT. The rearrangement joins TRBV28 to TRBJ1-1; D remains unclear. In germline, CDR1 is MDHEN, CDR2 SYDVKM. V lost 8 bases and J 4 bases, leaving 8 bases between the germline ends. This CDR3 is 11 amino acids long.

This clone appeared a single time. The V call is TRBV6-1, the J call TRBJ1-1, with 9 bases fitting TRBD1. The germline gives CDR1 MNHNS, CDR2 SASEGT. CDR3 size: 12 residues. V dropped 5 bases and J dropped 10; count of bases not matched to a gene: 5. The CDR3 sequence is CASSRDRATAFF. CDR3 in DNA: TGTGCCAGCAGTCGGGACAGGGCAACAGCTTTCTTT.

The chain has TRBV18 and TRBJ1-1; D gene uncertain. The length of the CDR3 is 15 residues. V lost 0 bases and J lost 5, with 13 bases in between. CDR1 KGHSH and CDR2 LQKENI come from the germline V gene. The CDR3 bases are TGTGCCAGCTCACCACCGTCCGGGCGAAGGACTGAAGCTTTCTTT. This sequence encodes CASSPPSGRRTEAFF.

The J gene is TRBJ1-1, the V gene TRBV7-3, with D maybe TRBD1 (5 bases). This CDR3 is built from 14 residues. Germline values: CDR1 SGHTA, CDR2 FQGTGA. Trimming cost V 2 bases and J 1 base, with 8 bases left between them. The CDR3 DNA follows: TGTGCCAGCAGCTTAGGGGCGTCGAACACTGAAGCTTTCTTT. Translating gives CASSLGASNTEAFF. Drawing the rest from reference TRBV7-3 and TRBJ1-1, the complete variable domain is GAGVSQTPSNKVTEKGKYVELRCDPISGHTALYWYRQSLGQGPEFLIYFQGTGAADDSGLPNDRFFAVRPEGSVSTLKIQRTERGDSAVYLCASSLGASNTEAFFGQGTRLTVV.

A remark on this clone: Other nucleotide sequences in the sample specify the same CDR3. The rearrangement links TRBV5-1 to TRBJ1-3; D is undetermined. V dropped 1 base and J dropped 0 bases, with 8 bases sitting between them. From germline, CDR1 is SGHRS and CDR2 YFSETQ. The CDR3 has 15 residues. CDR3 sequence reads: CASSLYGSSGNTIYF. CDR3 bases: TGCGCCAGCAGCTTGTACGGCAGCTCTGGAAACACCATATATTTT.

The chain combines TRBV4-1 with TRBJ2-5, with D perhaps TRBD1 (5 bases). The CDR3 totals 14 residues. Trimming removed 1 base at V and 3 bases at J, with 9 bases between. From germline, CDR1 is MGHRA and CDR2 YSYEKL. The CDR3 loop reads CASSQGQTKETQYF. Written as DNA, the CDR3 is TGCGCCAGCAGCCAAGGACAGACCAAAGAGACCCAGTACTTC.

V gene TRBV25-1 combines with J gene TRBJ2-3; TRBD2 matches 12 bases. V dropped 9 bases and J dropped 4; count of bases not matched to a gene: 2. CDR3 length: 13 residues. From germline, CDR1 is MGHDK and CDR2 SYGVNS. The chain's CDR3 is CASLAGGSDTQYF. CDR3 nucleotide sequence: TGTGCCAGTCTAGCGGGAGGGTCAGATACGCAGTATTTT.

The rearrangement joins TRBV14 to TRBJ2-1; 7 positions agree with TRBD2. The V and J ends lost 4 bases and 8 bases, in that order; junction bases with no gene match: 5. The CDR3 runs to 13 residues. Per germline, CDR1 SGHDN and CDR2 FVKESK. This CDR3 reads CASSPTGGYEQFF. In nucleotides, the CDR3 is TGTGCCAGCAGCCCAACGGGAGGATATGAGCAGTTCTTC.

This chain links TRBV27 with TRBJ2-1, with TRBD1 matching over 8 bases. There are 18 residues in the CDR3. The germline CDR1 and CDR2 sequences are MNHEY and SMNVEV (reference sequence). V lost 2 bases to trimming and J lost 4 bases; unmatched junction nucleotides: 13. This CDR3 reads CASSLDRGGVWAYNEQFF. In nucleotides, the CDR3 is TGTGCCAGCAGTTTAGACAGGGGAGGTGTATGGGCTTACAATGAGCAGTTCTTC.

A word on this clone: This sample includes further DNA sequences coding for the same CDR3. The V call is TRBV5-1, the J call TRBJ2-5, with 10 nucleotides matching TRBD2. In germline, CDR1 is SGHRS, CDR2 YFSETQ. The trim removed 3 bases at V and 5 bases at J, leaving 7 bases unmatched. CDR3 size: 15 residues. The DNA for the CDR3 is TGCGCCAGCAGCTCCCTAGCGGGAGTCCCCGAGACCCAGTACTTC. Encoded protein: CASSSLAGVPETQYF.

In regard to this clone: Other nucleotide sequences from this sample produce the same CDR3. The chain is built from TRBV18 and TRBJ1-5, with D possibly matching TRBD1 (5 bases). V lost 6 bases and J 0 bases, leaving 9 bases between the germline ends. Looked up from germline, CDR1 is KGHSH and CDR2 is LQKENI. The CDR3 totals 14 residues. CDR3: CASSRQNSNQPQHF. The CDR3 DNA follows: TGTGCCAGCTCCCGACAGAATAGCAATCAGCCCCAGCATTTT.

The CDR3 is CASRILGAQETQYF. The CDR3 DNA follows: TGTGCCAGCAGGATTTTAGGCGCCCAAGAGACCCAGTACTTC. J is TRBJ2-5 and V is TRBV5-6; unclear D gene. Trimming took 5 bases from V and 1 from J, leaving 12 bases between them. Germline CDR1 and CDR2: SGHDT and YYEEEE. The length of the CDR3 is 14 residues.

The chain has TRBV7-2 and TRBJ2-3; D possibly corresponds to TRBD1 (5 bases). Germline V gene data show CDR1 as SGHTA and CDR2 as FQGNSA. The CDR3 totals 15 residues. With 2 bases removed from V and 4 bases from J, the gap between germline ends came to 13 bases. CDR3 DNA: TGTGCCAGCAGCTTATTGGGGCAGTCGGCAGATACGCAGTATTTT. Encoded protein: CASSLLGQSADTQYF.

The J gene is TRBJ1-2, the V gene TRBV2; TRBD1 is a possible D gene (5 bases). Trimming removed 6 bases at V and 8 bases at J, with 19 bases between. Germline V gene data show CDR1 as SNHLY and CDR2 as FYNNEI. The CDR3 loop spans 14 amino acids. CDR3 in DNA: TGTGCCAGCAGAGAGGGGTTTTTAAGGGCAGGCTACACCTTC. It encodes CASREGFLRAGYTF.

The V call is TRBV7-3, the J call TRBJ1-1; no definite D call. The CDR3 runs 14 residues. Germline-derived CDR1 and CDR2 are SGHTA and FQGTGA. V lost 5 bases and J 5 bases, leaving 15 bases between the germline ends. The CDR3 region is CASSPAPGRTEAFF. CDR3 nucleotides: TGTGCCAGCAGCCCCGCGCCGGGAAGGACTGAAGCTTTCTTT.

The genes are TRBV4-2 and TRBJ1-5, with 9 positions matching TRBD1. Germline CDR1 reads LGHNA; CDR2 reads YNFKEQ. V shed 4 bases, J shed 5 bases, and the junction held 9 bases outside the gene matches. This CDR3 comprises 16 residues. For the CDR3, the DNA is TGTGCCAGCAGCCGGGAGGGACAGGGCCCCTATCAGCCCCAGCATTTT. This codes for CASSREGQGPYQPQHF.